The T cell receptor beta chain described here comes from a study of T cell responses to AZD1222 COVID-19 vaccine. As for the study in general: Pooling covered second doses at about 4 or about 12 weeks. Study-level results: Recipients of two AZD1222 doses showed rising Spike-specific TCR breadth and depth.

Regarding this clone: Its target is unknown.

Measured with immunoSEQ multiplex PCR; TCRdb has only the in-frame clones, and not every one. The table has 120,000 to 150,000 clones, around 90% seen once; the top ten hold 5.5%. This sequence originates from an adult in good health. Material: peripheral blood, obtained on day 0 of AZD1222 vaccination.

In DNA form, the CDR3 reads TGTGCCAGCAGTCTATTACAGGGGCTATATGAAAAACTGTTTTTT. Encoded protein: CASSLLQGLYEKLFF. This sequence joins TRBV28 and TRBJ1-4; 7 bases are a match to TRBD1. V trimming: 5 bases; J trimming: 6 bases; junction bases outside the gene matches: 9. Per germline, CDR1 MDHEN and CDR2 SYDVKM. The CDR3 sequence is 15 residues long.